Following are 8 T cell receptor beta chains from one sample sequenced in a study of yellow fever vaccine responses in identical twins. TCRdb re-derived calls from the RT-PCR reads in MiXCR, one entry per CDR3 protein. The table includes some 20,000 distinct CDR3 sequences, approximately 71% detected once. Specimen: T cells from blood (PBMCs), unsorted or a sorted subset (not recorded which), collected before or after yellow fever vaccination (not recorded which). The source of these receptors is a young woman who received the yellow fever vaccine.

This chain joins TRBV6-1 and TRBJ1-2; 7 bases match TRBD1. Germline V gives CDR1 MNHNS, CDR2 SASEGT. The J segment lost 5 bases and the V segment lost 5 bases, leaving 14 bases of the junction unmatched. There are 16 residues in the CDR3. Written as DNA, the CDR3 is TGTGCCAGCAGTCCAAACCGGGACAGCAAACTATATGGCTACACCTTC. It specifies CASSPNRDSKLYGYTF.

The rearrangement joins TRBV5-6 to TRBJ1-5, with a possible D match to TRBD1 (5 bases). Germline V gene data show CDR1 as SGHDT and CDR2 as YYEEEE. CDR3 length: 15 residues. V lost 0 bases to trimming and J lost 5 bases, with 12 bases between them. The CDR3 nucleotides are TGTGCCAGCAGCTTGGGGCAGGGTGTTCATCAGCCCCAGCATTTT. Translating gives CASSLGQGVHQPQHF.

The chain links TRBV28 to TRBJ2-1; 7 bases align to TRBD1. The V and J ends lost 6 bases and 8 bases, in that order; junction bases with no gene match: 1. The CDR3 length is 11 residues. Germline assignment: CDR1 MDHEN and CDR2 SYDVKM. CDR3: CASRDRHEQFF. The CDR3 region has the DNA TGTGCCAGCAGGGACAGGCATGAGCAGTTCTTC.

In its sample, this clonotype was seen a few times. The CDR3 loop reads CASSLHNEQFF. In DNA form, the CDR3 reads TGTGCCAGCAGCCTTCACAATGAGCAGTTCTTC. The chain recombines TRBV14 with TRBJ2-1, with D unresolved. In germline, CDR1 is SGHDN, CDR2 FVKESK. V gave up 4 bases and J gave up 5 bases, with 3 bases separating them. The CDR3 has 11 residues. The complete variable domain, with remaining parts taken from reference TRBV14 and TRBJ2-1, reads EAGVTQFPSHSVIEKGQTVTLRCDPISGHDNLYWYRRVMGKEIKFLLHFVKESKQDESGMPNNRFLAERTGGTYSTLKVQPAELEDSGVYFCASSLHNEQFFGPGTRLTVL.

The chain recombines TRBV15 with TRBJ2-5, with D perhaps TRBD2 (5 bases). Germline values: CDR1 LNHNV, CDR2 YYDKDF (reference sequence). The CDR3 spans 16 residues. V lost 0 bases and J 10 bases, leaving 21 bases between the germline ends. CDR3 bases: TGTGCCACCAGCAGAGACCCAGGCCGGGTCGGGGTAATCCAGTACTTC. Translating it yields CATSRDPGRVGVIQYF.

The CDR3 DNA is TGCAGTGCTGGTAGGGGACTCGTAACCTACAATGAGCAGTTCTTC. Translating it yields CSAGRGLVTYNEQFF. The chain is built from TRBV20-1 and TRBJ2-1; tentative D call: TRBD2 (6 bases). V lost 5 bases to trimming and J lost 2 bases, with 16 bases between them. CDR1 is DFQATT and CDR2 is SNEGSKA in the germline V gene (reference sequence). The CDR3 consists of 15 residues.

The CDR3 bases are TGTGCCAGCAGCTTACTCGACCAGCAGCCCCAGCATTTT. The encoded protein is CASSLLDQQPQHF. The rearrangement joins TRBV11-1 to TRBJ1-5; D is ambiguous. V dropped 2 bases and J dropped 7 bases, with 9 bases sitting between them. CDR3 length: 13 residues. Germline CDR1 is SGHAT and CDR2 is FQDESV (reference sequence).

This sequence joins TRBV2 and TRBJ1-5, with TRBD1 identical over 9 bases. V shed 2 bases, J shed 5 bases, and the junction held 4 bases outside the gene matches. This CDR3 contains 15 residues. Germline loops: CDR1 SNHLY, CDR2 FYNNEI. CDR3 loop: CASSELDRGDQPQHF. CDR3 nucleotide sequence: TGTGCCAGCAGTGAATTGGACAGGGGTGATCAGCCCCAGCATTTT.